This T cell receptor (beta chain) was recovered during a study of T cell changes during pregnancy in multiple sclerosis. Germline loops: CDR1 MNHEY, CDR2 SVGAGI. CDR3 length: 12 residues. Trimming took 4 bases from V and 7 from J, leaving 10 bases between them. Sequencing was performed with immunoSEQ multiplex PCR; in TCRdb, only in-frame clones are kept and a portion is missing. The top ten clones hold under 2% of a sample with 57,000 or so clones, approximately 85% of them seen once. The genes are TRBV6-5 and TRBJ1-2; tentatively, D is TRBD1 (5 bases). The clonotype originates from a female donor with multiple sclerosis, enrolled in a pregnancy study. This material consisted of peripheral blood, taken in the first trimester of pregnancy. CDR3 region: CASSSYGAGYTF. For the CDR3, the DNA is TGTGCCAGCAGTTCTTATGGGGCTGGCTACACCTTC.